Listed here are 21 T cell receptor beta chains from one sample, sequenced in a study of neoadjuvant anti-PD-1 for oral cavity cancer. Data came from immunoSEQ multiplex PCR; TCRdb stores just in-frame clones and leaves some out. The table shows roughly 6,600 clones, with around 72% occurring only once. The input for sequencing was PBMCs, taken before nivolumab (anti-PD-1) treatment. These receptors originate from a person aged 40-85 years with oral cavity squamous cell carcinoma.

This chain connects TRBV2 to TRBJ2-7, with 7 bases aligning to TRBD1. This CDR3 has 15 amino acids. V gave up 6 bases and J gave up 4 bases; unmatched junction bases: 12. Per the germline V gene, CDR1 is SNHLY and CDR2 is FYNNEI. CDR3 in amino acids: CASRGSRDSLYEQYF. The DNA for the CDR3 is TGTGCCAGCAGGGGGAGTCGGGACAGCTTATACGAGCAGTACTTC.

This chain joins TRBV7-2 and TRBJ2-7; the D gene is possibly TRBD1 (5 bases). In germline, CDR1 is SGHTA, CDR2 FQGNSA. The length of the CDR3 is 15 residues. Trimming cost V 1 base and J 4 bases, with 14 bases left between them. DNA for the CDR3: TGTGCCAGCAGCTTAGAGTTGACAGCTGGTTACGAGCAGTACTTC. It translates to CASSLELTAGYEQYF. Supplemented by reference TRBV7-2 and TRBJ2-7, the full variable domain reads GAGVSQSPSNKVTEKGKDVELRCDPISGHTALYWYRQSLGQGLEFLIYFQGNSAPDKSGLPSDRFSAERTGGSVSTLTIQRTQQEDSAVYLCASSLELTAGYEQYFGPGTRLTVT.

The chain links TRBV6-1 to TRBJ2-3; D is perhaps TRBD2 (7 bases). CDR3 length equals 16 residues. Per germline, CDR1 MNHNS and CDR2 SASEGT. Trimming left V 4 bases short and J 3 bases short, with 17 bases between. The CDR3, as DNA: TGTGCCAGCAGTGCAAGCTCTGGGGGGGCAACAGATACGCAGTATTTT. Protein: CASSASSGGATDTQYF.

The J gene is TRBJ2-2, the V gene TRBV30; D remains unclear. Germline V CDR1 and CDR2: GTSNPN, SVGIG (reference sequence). This CDR3 is 13 amino acids long. The V and J ends lost 5 bases and 0 bases respectively, with 7 bases between them. The CDR3 nucleotides are TGTGCCTGGGCCCCAACGAACACCGGGGAGCTGTTTTTT. Translation gives CAWAPTNTGELFF.

The rearrangement uses TRBV28 and TRBJ1-5; perhaps TRBD1 as D (5 bases). V was cut by 6 bases and J by 5 bases, with 14 bases left in between. The CDR3 covers 14 residues. Germline CDR1 reads MDHEN; CDR2 reads SYDVKM. The chain's CDR3 is CASRTTGGDQPQHF. In DNA, the CDR3 is TGTGCCAGCAGGACTACAGGAGGAGATCAGCCCCAGCATTTT. Full variable domain (missing parts from reference TRBV28 and TRBJ1-5): DVKVTQSSRYLVKRTGEKVFLECVQDMDHENMFWYRQDPGLGLRLIYFSYDVKMKEKGDIPEGYSVSREKKERFSLILESASTNQTSMYLCASRTTGGDQPQHFGDGTRLSIL.

In its sample, this clone was seen a few times. The rearrangement uses TRBV4-2 and TRBJ1-3; D is unresolved. The CDR3 contains 14 residues. Trimming stripped 0 bases from V and 2 bases from J, with 5 bases between. Germline V CDR1 and CDR2: LGHNA, YNFKEQ. The chain's CDR3 is CASSQEEAGNTIYF. Written as DNA, the CDR3 is TGTGCCAGCAGCCAAGAGGAGGCTGGAAACACCATATATTTT.

The chain uses TRBV15 and TRBJ2-1, with 8 bases aligning to TRBD1. Germline loops: CDR1 LNHNV, CDR2 YYDKDF (reference sequence). This CDR3 is 15 amino acids long. V dropped 7 bases and J dropped 6; count of bases not matched to a gene: 11. CDR3 region: CATTGGATKSNEQFF. The CDR3, as DNA: TGTGCCACCACAGGGGGCGCCACAAAAAGCAATGAGCAGTTCTTC.

The rearrangement joins TRBV19 to TRBJ2-7, with 9 bases matching TRBD1. The V gene end was trimmed by 5 bases and the J gene end by 2 bases; junction bases not matched to a gene: 7. Germline CDR1 and CDR2: LNHDA and SQIVND (reference sequence). CDR3 length: 15 residues. Here the CDR3 reads CASSSRGQGTYEQYF. In DNA form, the CDR3 reads TGTGCCAGTAGTTCTCGCGGACAGGGGACCTACGAGCAGTACTTC.

The sample holds one count of this clone. V gene TRBV29-1 combines with J gene TRBJ2-3, with 9 nucleotides matching TRBD1. CDR1 and CDR2 from the germline V gene are SQVTM and ANQGSEA. The CDR3 spans 15 residues. Trimming removed 7 bases from V and 1 base from J; junction bases left unmatched: 9. The CDR3 protein is CSAPPTGGGTDTQYF. As DNA, the CDR3 is TGCAGCGCTCCTCCGACAGGGGGAGGCACAGATACGCAGTATTTT.

The chain links TRBV9 to TRBJ2-1; D unresolved. Germline CDR1 and CDR2: SGDLS and YYNGEE. The CDR3 loop spans 16 amino acids. V was clipped by 0 bases and J by 3 bases, with 13 bases between them. CDR3 DNA sequence: TGTGCCAGCAGCGTAGTTGGGCAGGTTAACTACAATGAGCAGTTCTTC. It encodes CASSVVGQVNYNEQFF.

The chain joins TRBV29-1 to TRBJ2-7; 8 bases fit TRBD1. The V segment lost 6 bases and the J segment 6 bases; nucleotides outside the gene matches: 4. The CDR3 sequence is 11 residues long. The V gene's germline CDR1 is SQVTM and CDR2 ANQGSEA. The CDR3 is CSVAGTGEQYF. In DNA form, the CDR3 reads TGCAGCGTAGCCGGGACAGGCGAGCAGTACTTC.

The rearrangement uses TRBV5-1 and TRBJ2-7; D perhaps matches TRBD2 (5 bases). Germline V CDR1 and CDR2: SGHRS, YFSETQ. Trimming took off 5 bases at V and 1 base at J, with 16 bases between the two ends. The CDR3 is made up of 15 amino acids. The CDR3 coding sequence is TGCGCCAGCAGAGTATCGAGCCGGACTTCCTACGAGCAGTACTTC. Residues: CASRVSSRTSYEQYF.

The chain links TRBV6-1 to TRBJ2-7, with 7 bases that match TRBD1. V was pared by 11 bases and J by 3 bases, with 13 bases of the junction left unmatched. The V gene's germline CDR1 is MNHNS and CDR2 SASEGT. The CDR3 extends over 14 amino acids. CDR3 amino acids: CASNPGTEIYEQYF. The CDR3, as DNA: TGTGCCTCCAACCCCGGGACAGAGATCTACGAGCAGTACTTC.

The chain carries TRBV7-2 and TRBJ2-6; D is unclear. Germline CDR1 reads SGHTA; CDR2 reads FQGNSA. The CDR3 is made up of 15 amino acids. V gave up 2 bases and J gave up 0 bases, with 5 bases separating them. CDR3 region: CASSLQASGANVLTF. CDR3 in DNA: TGTGCCAGCAGCTTACAAGCCTCTGGGGCCAACGTCCTGACTTTC.

The table lists this clone with a few counts. This chain uses TRBV6-6 with TRBJ2-7; 7 bases align to TRBD1. The germline CDR1 and CDR2 sequences are MNHNY and SVGAGI (reference sequence). This CDR3 is built from 14 residues. V was pared by 4 bases and J by 0 bases, with 3 bases of the junction left unmatched. CDR3 nucleotides: TGTGCCAGCAGTTCCGGACAGGACTCCTACGAGCAGTACTTC. This gives the protein CASSSGQDSYEQYF.

J is TRBJ1-4 and V is TRBV7-9; no firm D call. Germline V CDR1 and CDR2: SEHNR, FQNEAQ (reference sequence). V was shortened by 5 bases and J by 5 bases, with 18 bases between the two germline ends. This CDR3 contains 16 residues. The DNA of the CDR3 is TGTGCCAGCAGCCCCCGGGGTATGGGTCCGAATGAAAAACTGTTTTTT. This gives the protein CASSPRGMGPNEKLFF.

The J gene is TRBJ2-2, the V gene TRBV29-1; perhaps TRBD2 as D (5 bases). This CDR3 spans 13 amino acids. Germline CDR1 is SQVTM and CDR2 is ANQGSEA. The CDR3 is CTVSRAGTGELFF. The CDR3 coding sequence is TGCACCGTCTCGAGGGCCGGCACCGGGGAGCTGTTTTTT.

The rearrangement joins TRBV29-1 to TRBJ2-3, with TRBD2 matching 8 bases. V trimming: 4 bases; J trimming: 6 bases; junction bases outside the gene matches: 9. CDR1 and CDR2 from the germline V gene are SQVTM and ANQGSEA. The CDR3 is 14 amino acids. CDR3 coding DNA: TGCAGCGTTGCCAGCGGGGGCCTCTGGGATACGCAGTATTTT. It specifies CSVASGGLWDTQYF.

The chain joins TRBV15 to TRBJ1-4, with 7 bases aligning to TRBD1. From germline, CDR1 is LNHNV and CDR2 YYDKDF (reference sequence). The V segment lost 0 bases and the J segment 8 bases; nucleotides outside the gene matches: 12. CDR3 length equals 17 residues. CDR3 loop: CATSRETGSASGEKLFF. The CDR3 DNA follows: TGTGCCACCAGCAGAGAGACAGGGTCTGCTTCTGGAGAAAAACTGTTTTTT. The whole variable domain, remainder taken from reference TRBV15 and TRBJ1-4, is DAMVIQNPRYQVTQFGKPVTLSCSQTLNHNVMYWYQQKSSQAPKLLFHYYDKDFNNEADTPDNFQSRRPNTSFCFLDIRSPGLGDTAMYLCATSRETGSASGEKLFFGSGTQLSVL.

The rearrangement links TRBV21-1 to TRBJ1-2; TRBD1 is the table's D call, not checked against the DNA. TRBV21-1 has pseudogene status. This CDR3 is built from 14 residues. The CDR3 nucleotides are TGTGCCAGCAGCAAAGGGACAGGGGGCTATGGCTACACCTTC. This gives the protein CASSKGTGGYGYTF.

The chain combines TRBV19 with TRBJ2-3; tentative D call: TRBD2 (5 bases). With 6 bases removed from V and 5 bases from J, the gap between germline ends came to 9 bases. Germline CDR1 LNHDA, CDR2 SQIVND (reference sequence). The CDR3 is made up of 12 amino acids. This CDR3 reads CASRISGDTQYF. The CDR3 bases are TGTGCCAGTAGAATAAGCGGAGATACGCAGTATTTT.